A few counts support the clone carrying this T cell receptor (beta chain). The CDR3 is 15 residues long. Germline CDR1 SGHKS, CDR2 YYEKEE (reference sequence). Trimming cost V 4 bases and J 0 bases; bases outside gene matches: 5. RNA transcripts gave rise to amplified TCR beta CDR3 regions. Using the HTBI primer set, a first-round RT-PCR was run on the TCR CDR3. A single record per CDR3 protein comes from TCRdb applying MiXCR to the multiplex PCR reads. The sample holds 300,000 to 450,000 distinct CDR3 sequences, about 14% seen once. The record originates from a study of T cells in Graves' hyperthyroidism and ophthalmopathy.

This clonotype was obtained from a woman in her 30s with Graves' ophthalmopathy. What was sequenced was blood. This rearrangement joins TRBV5-5 to TRBJ2-3; TRBD1 aligns across 7 bases. This CDR3 reads CASSLTGPSTDTQYF. In DNA, the CDR3 is TGTGCCAGCAGCCTGACAGGGCCAAGCACAGATACGCAGTATTTT.